This TCR beta chain was sequenced in a study of cytomegalovirus exposure and HLA in healthy donors. Study-wide findings and caveats: The study labeled around 160 TCR beta chains cytomegalovirus-associated.

Trimming stripped 3 bases from V and 1 base from J, with 3 bases between. Germline loops: CDR1 SQVTM, CDR2 ANQGSEA. The CDR3 covers 11 residues. Primers included in the PCR were 60 Vbeta and 13 Jbeta primers. TCRdb keeps only in-frame clones here, not all; method: immunoSEQ multiplex PCR. This table holds around 140,000 clones, 75% to 90% found once. About this clone: The antigen is undetermined.

This TCR derives from a woman aged 25 to 39 in good health and CMV-seronegative. The V and J genes are TRBV29-1 and TRBJ1-1, with unresolved D. The sample was PBMCs. CDR3 in amino acids: CSVDKNTEAFF. The CDR3 DNA is TGCAGCGTTGATAAGAACACTGAAGCTTTCTTT. Full variable domain (remainder filled in from reference TRBV29-1 and TRBJ1-1): SAVISQKPSRDICQRGTSLTIQCQVDSQVTMMFWYRQQPGQSLTLIATANQGSEATYESGFVIDKFPISRPNLTFSTLTVSNMSPEDSSIYLCSVDKNTEAFFGQGTRLTVV.